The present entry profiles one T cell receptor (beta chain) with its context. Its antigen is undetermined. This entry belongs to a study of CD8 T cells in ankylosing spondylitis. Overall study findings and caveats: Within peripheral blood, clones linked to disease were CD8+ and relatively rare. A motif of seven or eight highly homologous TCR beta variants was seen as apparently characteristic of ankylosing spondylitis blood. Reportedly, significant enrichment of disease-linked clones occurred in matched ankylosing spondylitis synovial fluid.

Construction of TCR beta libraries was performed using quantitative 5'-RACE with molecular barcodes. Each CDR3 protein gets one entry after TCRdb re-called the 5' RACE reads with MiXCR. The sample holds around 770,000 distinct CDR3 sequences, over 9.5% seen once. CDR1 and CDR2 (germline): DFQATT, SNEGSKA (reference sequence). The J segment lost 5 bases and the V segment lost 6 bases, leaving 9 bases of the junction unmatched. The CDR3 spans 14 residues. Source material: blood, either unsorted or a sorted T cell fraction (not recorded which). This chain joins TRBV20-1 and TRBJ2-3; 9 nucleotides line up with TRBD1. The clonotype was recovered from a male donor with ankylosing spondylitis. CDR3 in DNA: TGCAGTGCGAAAGACAGGGGGATAGGAGATACGCAGTATTTT. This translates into CSAKDRGIGDTQYF.